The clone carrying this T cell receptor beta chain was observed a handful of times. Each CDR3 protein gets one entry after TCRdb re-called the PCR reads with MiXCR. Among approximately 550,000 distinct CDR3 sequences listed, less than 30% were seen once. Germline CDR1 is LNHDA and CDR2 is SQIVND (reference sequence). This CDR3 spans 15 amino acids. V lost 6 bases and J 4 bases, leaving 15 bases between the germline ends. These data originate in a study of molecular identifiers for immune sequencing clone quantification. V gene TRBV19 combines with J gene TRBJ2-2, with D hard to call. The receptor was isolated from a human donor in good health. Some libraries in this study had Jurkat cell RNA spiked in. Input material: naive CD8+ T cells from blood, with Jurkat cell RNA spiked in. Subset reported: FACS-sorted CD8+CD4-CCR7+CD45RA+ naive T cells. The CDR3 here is CASRVQAYGTGELFF. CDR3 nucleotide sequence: TGTGCCAGTAGAGTCCAGGCATACGGCACCGGGGAGCTGTTTTTT.